The 4 T cell receptor beta chains presented below share a single source sample, sequenced in a study of blood T cell repertoires in COVID-19 (dated by TCRdb to 2020 to 2022). The library was built by means of the immunoSEQ multiplex PCR assay. TCRdb stores this immuneACCESS table with in-frame sequences only. Part of the clones is absent; in the studies checked, under half of the shortfall reflects unresolved V genes, and no reason is known for the rest. For this sample there are about 240,000 clones; around 85% appear just once. The ten largest make up 6% to 7% of the sample. The sequenced sample was peripheral blood. Receptors originate from a woman aged 55-69 years with active or convalescent COVID-19.

The chain is built from TRBV19 and TRBJ1-6, with 7 bases aligning to TRBD1. Germline CDR1 LNHDA, CDR2 SQIVND (reference sequence). V lost 2 bases and J lost 7; bases outside the gene matches: 8. The CDR3 extends over 16 amino acids. CDR3 loop: CASSITGTVGNSPLHF. CDR3 in DNA: TGTGCCAGTAGTATAACCGGGACAGTGGGGAATTCACCCCTCCACTTT.

The chain is built from TRBV19 and TRBJ2-1; a weak D match, TRBD2 (5 bases). The ends were cut back, 6 bases at V and 4 bases at J, with 10 bases in the middle. Germline V gene data show CDR1 as LNHDA and CDR2 as SQIVND (reference sequence). CDR3 length: 13 amino acids. In DNA, the CDR3 is TGTGCCAGTAGGTACAGCGGATACAATGAGCAGTTCTTC. Translated, it gives CASRYSGYNEQFF.

The chain combines TRBV6-1 with TRBJ2-3, with a weak D call TRBD2 (7 bases). Germline lookup yields CDR1 MNHNS and CDR2 SASEGT. The length of the CDR3 is 16 residues. V was shortened by 2 bases and J by 1 base, with 13 bases between the two germline ends. For the CDR3, the DNA is TGTGCCAGCAGTGAATTGGGCGGGGGCCGCACAGATACGCAGTATTTT. Translation: CASSELGGGRTDTQYF.

The CDR3 nucleotides read TGTGCCTGGAACCAGGGGCTAGGTGAGCAGTACTTC. This sequence encodes CAWNQGLGEQYF. The genes are TRBV30 and TRBJ2-7; D is possibly TRBD1 (6 bases). The CDR3 has 12 residues. V dropped 4 bases and J dropped 7 bases, with 14 bases sitting between them. Looked up from germline, CDR1 is GTSNPN and CDR2 is SVGIG (reference sequence).